This T cell receptor (beta chain) emerged from a study of breast tumors, draining lymph nodes, adjacent tissues. Broader study findings: Findings are consistent with lymph node origin and intratumoral expansion of most tumor T cells. Tumor T cell lymph node origin was a supported hypothesis, not proven. Tumor TCR diversity was below lymph nodes but above nontumor tissue.

Via MiXCR, TCRdb re-called the multiplex PCR reads, giving one row per CDR3 protein. The sample includes about 15,000 distinct CDR3 sequences, roughly 45% seen only once; the top ten take roughly 13%. This clonotype has ten or more counts. Its specificity is not known. Since a much larger clone is just one base distant, this may be a read error. The TCR sequence derives from a female donor with breast cancer. Some clones in this sample may be carry-over from other donors' samples. Sequenced input: tumor-adjacent breast tissue.

This CDR3 reads CASSLENRAPYEQYF. The CDR3 coding sequence is TGTGCCAGCAGCTTAGAAAATAGGGCGCCCTACGAGCAGTACTTC. The chain links TRBV11-3 to TRBJ2-7; unclear D gene. This CDR3 spans 15 amino acids. Germline CDR1 SGHNT, CDR2 YENEEA. V was trimmed by 0 bases and J by 2 bases, leaving 11 bases between them.